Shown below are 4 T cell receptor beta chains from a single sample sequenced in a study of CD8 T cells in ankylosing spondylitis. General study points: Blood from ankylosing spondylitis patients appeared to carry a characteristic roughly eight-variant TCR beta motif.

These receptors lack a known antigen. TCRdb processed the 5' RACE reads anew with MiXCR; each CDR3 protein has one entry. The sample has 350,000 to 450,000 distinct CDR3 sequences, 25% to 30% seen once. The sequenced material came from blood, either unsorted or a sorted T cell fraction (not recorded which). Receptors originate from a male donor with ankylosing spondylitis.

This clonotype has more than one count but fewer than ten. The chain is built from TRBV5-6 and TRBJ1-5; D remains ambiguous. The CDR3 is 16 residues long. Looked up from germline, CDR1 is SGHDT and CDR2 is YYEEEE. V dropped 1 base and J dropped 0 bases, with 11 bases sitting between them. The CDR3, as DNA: TGTGCCAGCAGCTTGAGAGACTTATATAGCAATCAGCCCCAGCATTTT. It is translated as CASSLRDLYSNQPQHF.

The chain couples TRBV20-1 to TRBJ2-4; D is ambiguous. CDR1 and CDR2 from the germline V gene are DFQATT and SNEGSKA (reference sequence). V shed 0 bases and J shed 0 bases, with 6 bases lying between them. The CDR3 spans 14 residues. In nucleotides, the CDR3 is TGCAGTGCTAGAGAGCAACTAGCCAAAAACATTCAGTACTTC. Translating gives CSAREQLAKNIQYF.

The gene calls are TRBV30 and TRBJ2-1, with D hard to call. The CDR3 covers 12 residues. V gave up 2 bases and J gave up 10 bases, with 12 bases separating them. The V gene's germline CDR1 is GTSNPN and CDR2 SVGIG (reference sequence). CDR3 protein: CAWSPVAIEQFF. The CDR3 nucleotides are TGTGCCTGGAGTCCGGTAGCCATCGAGCAGTTCTTC.

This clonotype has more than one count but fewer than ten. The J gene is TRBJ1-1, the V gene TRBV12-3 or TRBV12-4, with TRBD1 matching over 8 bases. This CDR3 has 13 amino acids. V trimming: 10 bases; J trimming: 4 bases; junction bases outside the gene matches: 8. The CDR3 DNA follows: TGTGCCACCTTGGACAGGGCGGGCACTGAAGCTTTCTTT. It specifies CATLDRAGTEAFF.